Reported below is one TCR beta chain. TCRdb's table, derived via immunoSEQ multiplex PCR, lists solely in-frame clones and lacks some. The sample holds about 58,000 clones, roughly 90% seen once. The CDR3 is 12 residues long. V dropped 5 bases and J dropped 7 bases, with 9 bases sitting between them. Germline CDR1 SGHVS, CDR2 FNYEAQ. This sample was included in a study of blood T cell repertoires in COVID-19. This chain connects TRBV7-6 to TRBJ2-1; D is unclear. Sequenced material: peripheral blood. The receptor comes from a woman in her sixties with active COVID-19. The CDR3 nucleotides are TGTGCCAGCAGCCCCCTACCGAATGAGCAGTTCTTC. Amino acid sequence: CASSPLPNEQFF.